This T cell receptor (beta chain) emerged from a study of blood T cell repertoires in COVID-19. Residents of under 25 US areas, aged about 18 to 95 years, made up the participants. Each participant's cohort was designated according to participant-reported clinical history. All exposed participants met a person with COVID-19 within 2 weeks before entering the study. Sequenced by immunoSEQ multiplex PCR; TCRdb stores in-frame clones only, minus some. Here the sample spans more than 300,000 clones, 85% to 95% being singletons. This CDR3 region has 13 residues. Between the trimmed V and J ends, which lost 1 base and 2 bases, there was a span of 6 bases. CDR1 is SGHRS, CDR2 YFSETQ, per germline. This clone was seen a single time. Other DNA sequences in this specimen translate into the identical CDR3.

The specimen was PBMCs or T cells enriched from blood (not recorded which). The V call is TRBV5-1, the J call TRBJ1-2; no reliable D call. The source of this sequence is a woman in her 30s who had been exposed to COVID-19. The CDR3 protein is CASSLTENYGYTF. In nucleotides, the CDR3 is TGCGCCAGCAGCTTGACTGAGAACTATGGCTACACCTTC.